The next 23 T cell receptor beta chains were all read from a single sample in a study of siplizumab effects on memory and regulatory T cells. Method: immunoSEQ multiplex PCR; TCRdb's copy keeps in-frame clones and lacks some. This sample yields about 100,000 clones, of which around 95% are seen a single time; 0.55% to 0.65% belongs to the top ten. The sample taken for sequencing was Tregs sorted from blood. The receptors stem from a human donor in good health.

V gene TRBV21-1 combines with J gene TRBJ2-3; TRBD2 is the table's D call and was not checked against the DNA. TRBV21-1 is listed as a pseudogene. This CDR3 has 22 residues. CDR3 sequence: CASSKIRSFRREKAHRTDTQYF. CDR3 nucleotides: TGTGCCAGCAGCAAAATCCGTAGCTTTAGGCGGGAAAAAGCCCATCGCACAGATACGCAGTATTTT.

The sample holds one count of this clone. The chain links TRBV13 to TRBJ2-2, with TRBD2 identical over 12 bases. Germline-derived CDR1 and CDR2 are PRHDT and FYEKMQ (reference sequence). Germline trimming cut 7 bases from V and 4 bases from J; bases unmatched to any gene: 13. The CDR3 runs 18 residues. CDR3 region: CASMRRRGTSGFTGELFF. CDR3 sequence (DNA): TGTGCCAGCATGAGGCGGCGGGGGACTAGCGGGTTCACCGGGGAGCTGTTTTTT.

The V and J genes are TRBV6-6 and TRBJ2-7, with 10 bases identical to TRBD1. The V and J ends lost 3 bases and 3 bases, in that order; junction bases with no gene match: 5. This CDR3 has 15 residues. Per germline, CDR1 MNHNY and CDR2 SVGAGI (reference sequence). Written as DNA, the CDR3 is TGTGCCAGCAGTTATCAGGGACAGGGGCTCTACGAGCAGTACTTC. As protein: CASSYQGQGLYEQYF.

The J gene is TRBJ2-3, the V gene TRBV5-1, with a weak D call TRBD2 (5 bases). CDR1 is SGHRS, CDR2 YFSETQ, per germline. Trimming shortened V by 2 bases and J by 4 bases, and 17 bases separated the two germline ends. This CDR3 contains 16 residues. DNA for the CDR3: TGCGCCAGCAGCTTCTTACCCGCGACTATCCCAGATACGCAGTATTTT. Amino acid sequence: CASSFLPATIPDTQYF.

In its sample, this clone was seen a few times. At the DNA level, this CDR3 is encoded by other sequences in the same sample as well. J is TRBJ1-5 and V is TRBV30; 9 bases agree with TRBD1. CDR1 and CDR2 (germline): GTSNPN, SVGIG (reference sequence). This CDR3 has 13 amino acids. V lost 3 bases, J lost 4 bases, and 1 base stayed unmatched. In DNA, the CDR3 is TGTGCCTGGAGCGGACAGGGGAATCAGCCCCAGCATTTT. Translated: CAWSGQGNQPQHF.

The chain recombines TRBV30 with TRBJ2-1, with TRBD2 matching over 9 bases. CDR1 is GTSNPN and CDR2 is SVGIG in the germline V gene (reference sequence). Losses at the gene ends were 3 bases for V and 4 bases for J; bases not matched to a gene: 7. This CDR3 has 15 residues. CDR3 in DNA: TGTGCCTGGAGGCCGATAGCGGGGGTATACAATGAGCAGTTCTTC. It yields the protein CAWRPIAGVYNEQFF. Full variable domain (remainder filled in from reference TRBV30 and TRBJ2-1): SQTIHQWPATLVQPVGSPLSLECTVEGTSNPNLYWYRQAAGRGLQLLFYSVGIGQISSEVPQNLSASRPQDRQFILSSKKLLLSDSGFYLCAWRPIAGVYNEQFFGPGTRLTVL.

The chain links TRBV5-1 to TRBJ2-6, with a weak D call TRBD1 (6 bases). The CDR3 spans 16 residues. V lost 4 bases to trimming and J lost 2 bases, with 13 bases between them. Germline V gene lookup returns CDR1 SGHRS and CDR2 YFSETQ. CDR3 nucleotide sequence: TGCGCCAGCAGCGTCCAACAGGGTCCTGGGGCCAACGTCCTGACTTTC. This translates into CASSVQQGPGANVLTF.

The chain links TRBV10-1 to TRBJ2-7; no definite D call. This CDR3 contains 14 residues. Germline-derived CDR1 and CDR2 are WNHNN and SYGVQD (reference sequence). Deletions cut 2 bases from V and 3 bases from J, with 11 bases between. The CDR3 reads CASSEGPSGYEQYF. The CDR3 nucleotides are TGCGCCAGCAGTGAGGGGCCGTCTGGCTACGAGCAGTACTTC.

This chain connects TRBV7-8 to TRBJ2-1; D unresolved. The V gene lost 4 bases and the J gene lost 9 bases, with 16 bases spanning the gap. The CDR3 covers 14 residues. Per the germline V gene, CDR1 is SGHVS and CDR2 is FQNEAQ. The DNA for the CDR3 is TGTGCCAGCAGCTCAGAGAAGGGAAGGCCTGAGCAGTTCTTC. Translation: CASSSEKGRPEQFF.

The rearrangement joins TRBV7-6 to TRBJ2-1; the D is unclear. The germline V and J ends were trimmed by 5 bases and 9 bases, with 11 bases remaining between them. This CDR3 contains 12 residues. Germline CDR1 and CDR2: SGHVS and FNYEAQ. The CDR3 loop reads CASSPRDGEQFF. For the CDR3, the DNA is TGTGCCAGCAGCCCTCGTGATGGTGAGCAGTTCTTC.

This clone has just one count. The chain uses TRBV25-1 and TRBJ1-6; D not resolved. The germline CDR1 and CDR2 sequences are MGHDK and SYGVNS. The ends were cut back, 7 bases at V and 5 bases at J, with 12 bases in the middle. This CDR3 is built from 14 residues. Here the CDR3 reads CASKELPDNSPLHF. DNA for the CDR3: TGTGCCAGCAAAGAGCTACCTGATAATTCACCCCTCCACTTT.

CDR3 nucleotide sequence: TGTGCCAGCAGTTACCTAGCGGGAGTGTCCTACAATGAGCAGTTCTTC. The encoded protein is CASSYLAGVSYNEQFF. The chain links TRBV6-5 to TRBJ2-1; 10 bases fit TRBD2. Germline V gene lookup returns CDR1 MNHEY and CDR2 SVGAGI. The CDR3 totals 16 residues. V was pared by 2 bases and J by 1 base, with 2 bases of the junction left unmatched.

The chain links TRBV7-2 to TRBJ2-1; D possibly matches TRBD1 or TRBD2 (5 bases each). The germline V gene encodes CDR1 SGHTA and CDR2 FQGNSA. CDR3 length: 16 residues. V was pared by 3 bases and J by 6 bases, with 18 bases between. The CDR3 is CASSLIPGRNLNEQFF. In DNA form, the CDR3 reads TGTGCCAGCAGCTTGATACCGGGACGGAACCTCAATGAGCAGTTCTTC.

In DNA, the CDR3 is TGTGCCAGCAGTGAAGCCTGGACAGGGGGCTACGAGCAGTACTTC. Residues: CASSEAWTGGYEQYF. The V call is TRBV6-1, the J call TRBJ2-7, with 10 bases fitting TRBD1. This CDR3 spans 15 amino acids. The germline V gene encodes CDR1 MNHNS and CDR2 SASEGT. The V and J ends lost 0 bases and 3 bases, in that order; junction bases with no gene match: 2.

The chain joins TRBV30 to TRBJ2-3; D remains ambiguous. The V end lost 2 bases, the J end lost 7 bases, and 7 bases lay between the germline ends. CDR1 is GTSNPN and CDR2 is SVGIG in the germline V gene (reference sequence). CDR3 length: 11 residues. CDR3 DNA sequence: TGTGCCTGGAGTCTGTTAAATACGCAGTATTTT. Translation gives CAWSLLNTQYF.

CDR3 DNA: TGTGCCAGCAGTTTAGCGGGGGGCACTGAAGCTTTCTTT. This gives the protein CASSLAGGTEAFF. The chain is built from TRBV28 and TRBJ1-1; weak D call: TRBD1 (5 bases). Per germline, CDR1 MDHEN and CDR2 SYDVKM. The CDR3 consists of 13 residues. V was clipped by 2 bases and J by 4 bases, with 8 bases between them.

V is TRBV28 and J is TRBJ1-4; D ambiguous. CDR1 MDHEN and CDR2 SYDVKM come from the germline V gene. CDR3 length: 14 amino acids. Trimming removed 1 base at V and 4 bases at J, with 7 bases between. CDR3 region: CASSLYGNNEKLFF. The CDR3 coding sequence is TGTGCCAGCAGTTTATATGGCAATAATGAAAAACTGTTTTTT. Variable domain in full (rest from reference TRBV28 and TRBJ1-4): DVKVTQSSRYLVKRTGEKVFLECVQDMDHENMFWYRQDPGLGLRLIYFSYDVKMKEKGDIPEGYSVSREKKERFSLILESASTNQTSMYLCASSLYGNNEKLFFGSGTQLSVL.

CDR3 protein: CASSLTSGRVNEQFF. CDR3 DNA sequence: TGCGCCAGCAGCTTGACTAGCGGGAGGGTGAATGAGCAGTTCTTC. The rearrangement joins TRBV5-1 to TRBJ2-1; 13 bases align to TRBD2. V was pared by 1 base and J by 7 bases, with 2 bases of the junction left unmatched. Germline CDR1 SGHRS, CDR2 YFSETQ. The CDR3 totals 15 residues.

This chain joins TRBV19 and TRBJ2-2, with D possibly TRBD1 on 5 matching bases. Trimming took 5 bases from V and 4 from J, leaving 8 bases between them. CDR1 and CDR2 (germline): LNHDA, SQIVND (reference sequence). This CDR3 contains 13 residues. In nucleotides, the CDR3 is TGTGCCAGTAGTGCGACAGTCACCGGGGAGCTGTTTTTT. Its translation: CASSATVTGELFF.

The gene calls are TRBV7-2 and TRBJ2-3; D gene unclear. The germline V and J ends were trimmed by 4 bases and 4 bases, with 12 bases remaining between them. The CDR3 runs 14 residues. Germline V gene data show CDR1 as SGHTA and CDR2 as FQGNSA. This chain's CDR3 is CASSSTRPADTQYF. The CDR3 DNA reads TGTGCCAGCAGCTCTACGAGACCGGCAGATACGCAGTATTTT.

In nucleotides, the CDR3 is TGTGCCAGCAGCTTAGTTGGACAGGATTACTCCAATGAGCAGTTCTTC. Amino acid sequence: CASSLVGQDYSNEQFF. V is TRBV11-2 and J is TRBJ2-1; 7 bases match TRBD1. Germline lookup yields CDR1 SGHAT and CDR2 FQNNGV. The CDR3 is made up of 16 amino acids. Trimming took 1 base from V and 6 from J; bases not matched to a gene: 9. The full variable domain, with the rest looked up from reference TRBV11-2 and TRBJ2-1, is EAGVAQSPRYKIIEKRQSVAFWCNPISGHATLYWYQQILGQGPKLLIQFQNNGVVDDSQLPKDRFSAERLKGVDSTLKIQPAKLEDSAVYLCASSLVGQDYSNEQFFGPGTRLTVL.

The rearrangement joins TRBV28 to TRBJ1-2; 7 bases align to TRBD1. Losses at the gene ends were 3 bases for V and 5 bases for J; bases not matched to a gene: 15. This CDR3 spans 17 amino acids. Germline V lookup: CDR1 MDHEN, CDR2 SYDVKM. CDR3 nucleotide sequence: TGTGCCAGCAGTTTCTGGGTTGTCGGGACAGATCCTTATGGCTACACCTTC. Protein sequence: CASSFWVVGTDPYGYTF.

The gene calls are TRBV4-1 and TRBJ1-2, with D uncertain. The CDR3 totals 16 residues. V was shortened by 1 base and J by 2 bases, with 14 bases between the two germline ends. Germline CDR1 reads MGHRA; CDR2 reads YSYEKL. CDR3 sequence: CASSQVSLRLNYGYTF. The CDR3 DNA is TGCGCCAGCAGCCAAGTTTCATTGCGACTGAACTATGGCTACACCTTC.